Shown below are 14 T cell receptor beta chains from a single sample sequenced in a study of blood T cell repertoires in COVID-19. Profiled with immunoSEQ multiplex PCR; TCRdb holds only in-frame clones, not every one. The table has some 220,000 clones, approximately 80% seen once. Sequencing was performed on peripheral blood. All receptors come from a man in his fifties with active or convalescent COVID-19.

This clone was counted a single time. V usage is TRBV6-6 and J usage is TRBJ1-4; TRBD1 is a possible D gene (6 bases). The CDR3 covers 15 residues. In germline, CDR1 is MNHNY, CDR2 SVGAGI (reference sequence). The V end was cut by 2 bases, the J end by 4 bases, with 11 bases between. The CDR3 is CASSYQTGLNEKLFF. The CDR3 nucleotides read TGTGCCAGCAGTTACCAGACAGGCCTTAATGAAAAACTGTTTTTT.

The J gene is TRBJ1-1, the V gene TRBV12-3 or TRBV12-4; no definite D call. The CDR3 spans 12 residues. Trimming removed 4 bases at V and 2 bases at J, with 5 bases between. CDR3 amino acids: CASSYRNTEAFF. The DNA for the CDR3 is TGTGCCAGCAGTTACAGAAACACTGAAGCTTTCTTT.

The chain uses TRBV4-1 and TRBJ2-2; TRBD1 matches 8 bases. The CDR3 extends over 15 amino acids. Per germline, CDR1 MGHRA and CDR2 YSYEKL. Germline trimming cut 4 bases from V and 6 bases from J; bases unmatched to any gene: 7. Here the CDR3 reads CASSRGQGFAGELFF. The CDR3 bases are TGCGCCAGCAGCCGCGGACAGGGCTTTGCCGGGGAGCTGTTTTTT.

The rearrangement joins TRBV6-1 to TRBJ2-7; 8 nucleotides agree with TRBD1. J lost 0 bases, V lost 2 bases, and 6 bases had no gene match. The CDR3 has 16 residues. CDR1 is MNHNS and CDR2 is SASEGT in the germline V gene. This chain's CDR3 is CASSELGQGTSYEQYF. CDR3 DNA: TGTGCCAGCAGTGAACTCGGACAGGGTACCTCCTACGAGCAGTACTTC.

This chain joins TRBV27 and TRBJ2-1; 9 bases are shared with TRBD2. The CDR3 length is 17 residues. V gave up 7 bases and J gave up 4 bases; unmatched junction bases: 14. CDR1 and CDR2 (germline): MNHEY, SMNVEV (reference sequence). This CDR3 reads CASTTLMAGGVYNEQFF. The CDR3 DNA reads as TGTGCCAGCACCACCCTAATGGCGGGAGGGGTTTACAATGAGCAGTTCTTC.

The chain recombines TRBV19 with TRBJ2-3; 7 bases agree with TRBD2. The CDR3 is made up of 16 amino acids. With V trimmed by 4 bases and J by 6 bases, 13 bases remained unmatched. Germline V gene data show CDR1 as LNHDA and CDR2 as SQIVND (reference sequence). The CDR3 region has the DNA TGTGCCAGTAGTAGGAGGTGGCGGGGGTCACCCGATACGCAGTATTTT. Amino acids: CASSRRWRGSPDTQYF.

V is TRBV7-9 and J is TRBJ1-2, with a tentative D call TRBD1 (6 bases). V lost 3 bases to trimming and J lost 5 bases, with 22 bases between them. This CDR3 contains 17 residues. Germline V gene sequence: CDR1 SEHNR, CDR2 FQNEAQ (reference sequence). The CDR3 nucleotides are TGTGCCAGCAGCTTTCCCGGGACATTAAAAACATTATATGGCTACACCTTC. It encodes CASSFPGTLKTLYGYTF.

This chain joins TRBV19 and TRBJ2-2; 11 bases line up with TRBD1. Germline lookup yields CDR1 LNHDA and CDR2 SQIVND (reference sequence). The CDR3 consists of 17 residues. The junction had 11 bases not matched to a gene; V was cut back by 7 bases and J by 4 bases. The CDR3 coding sequence is TGTGCCAGTAACCCGGACAGGGGGCAAGTGGGCACCGGGGAGCTGTTTTTT. Encoded protein: CASNPDRGQVGTGELFF.

The chain carries TRBV19 and TRBJ2-1, with 8 bases that match TRBD1. Losses at the gene ends were 7 bases for V and 2 bases for J; bases not matched to a gene: 4. The CDR3 runs 14 residues. Germline V gives CDR1 LNHDA, CDR2 SQIVND (reference sequence). The CDR3 loop reads CASNHRGAYNEQFF. The CDR3 bases are TGTGCCAGTAACCACAGGGGGGCCTACAATGAGCAGTTCTTC.

The chain joins TRBV7-3 to TRBJ1-5; maybe TRBD1 (6 bases). Germline V CDR1 and CDR2: SGHTA, FQGTGA. The germline V and J ends were trimmed by 5 bases and 0 bases, with 14 bases remaining between them. CDR3 length: 16 residues. The CDR3 spells CASSLRTVYSNQPQHF. CDR3 in DNA: TGTGCCAGCAGCCTACGGACAGTATATAGCAATCAGCCCCAGCATTTT.

The V and J genes are TRBV23-1 and TRBJ1-2, with 10 bases identical to TRBD1. TRBV23-1 is an ORF, and what it does is uncertain. Losses at the gene ends were 1 base for V and 4 bases for J; bases not matched to a gene: 21. The CDR3 length is 21 residues. For the CDR3, the DNA is TGCGCCAGCAGTCAATTCGTTGCTCGTACGAAGGACAGGGGGTATCGCTATGGCTACACCTTC. Amino acids: CASSQFVARTKDRGYRYGYTF.

This rearrangement joins TRBV19 to TRBJ2-7; no reliable D call. V lost 3 bases, J lost 5 bases, and 14 bases lay in between. Germline CDR1 and CDR2: LNHDA and SQIVND (reference sequence). This CDR3 is built from 14 residues. The CDR3: CASSIEFRRNEQYV. The DNA of the CDR3 is TGTGCCAGTAGTATCGAGTTCCGGCGGAACGAGCAGTACGTC.

This clone was detected only a few times. This sequence joins TRBV12-2 and TRBJ1-5; TRBD1, the table's D call, lacks a check against the DNA. TRBV12-2 is given as a pseudogene. The length of the CDR3 is 15 residues. The chain's CDR3 is CASRLVSRVNQPQHF. The DNA of the CDR3 is TGTGCAAGTCGCTTAGTTTCCAGGGTCAATCAGCCCCAGCATTTT.

V is TRBV5-1 and J is TRBJ1-5, with 7 bases identical to TRBD1. Losses at the gene ends were 4 bases for V and 3 bases for J; bases not matched to a gene: 7. Germline CDR1 SGHRS, CDR2 YFSETQ. This CDR3 comprises 15 residues. CDR3 bases: TGCGCCAGCAGCCCAGGGACAGACGTCAATCAGCCCCAGCATTTT. It translates to CASSPGTDVNQPQHF.